These 30 T cell receptor beta chains originate from one sample sequenced in a study of a mutant IDH1 vaccine in newly diagnosed glioma. TCRdb's copy holds only in-frame clones and misses some; the assay was immunoSEQ multiplex PCR. The top ten hold over 1.5% of the sample, which has tens of thousands of clones, around 80% seen once. Time point in this sample: baseline, week 1 (first vaccination visit). As to treatment: pre-vaccination baseline after standard-of-care therapy. The specimen comprised PBMCs, sampled from a glioma patient treated with radiotherapy, temozolomide or both. The receptors here all came from a woman in her forties with glioma.

To note about this clone: Relative to the germline gene, one junction end is altered; a read error may explain this. The chain carries TRBV6-1 and TRBJ2-6; D unclear. Germline V CDR1 and CDR2: MNHNS, SASEGT. The CDR3 spans 16 residues. The CDR3 is CASSALVTSVANVLTF. The DNA for the CDR3 is TGTGCCAGCAGTGCTCTGGTGACCTCTGTGGCCAACGTCCTGACTTTC.

This clone was seen once. V is TRBV4-1 and J is TRBJ1-6; 7 bases line up with TRBD1. Germline V gene lookup returns CDR1 MGHRA and CDR2 YSYEKL. The CDR3 contains 16 residues. The V gene end was trimmed by 4 bases and the J gene end by 10 bases; junction bases not matched to a gene: 13. CDR3 in DNA: TGCGCCAGCAGCCTCGGAGGGGACAGCGGAAAATCACCCCTCCACTTT. It encodes CASSLGGDSGKSPLHF.

The rearrangement joins TRBV5-1 to TRBJ2-5; D perhaps matches TRBD2 (6 bases). The CDR3 consists of 15 residues. The germline V gene encodes CDR1 SGHRS and CDR2 YFSETQ. The ends were cut back, 0 bases at V and 4 bases at J, with 13 bases in the middle. CDR3 region: CASSLAGGSRETQYF. The CDR3 DNA is TGCGCCAGCAGCTTGGCCGGGGGAAGCAGAGAGACCCAGTACTTC. The full variable domain, with the rest looked up from reference TRBV5-1 and TRBJ2-5, is KAGVTQTPRYLIKTRGQQVTLSCSPISGHRSVSWYQQTPGQGLQFLFEYFSETQRNKGNFPGRFSGRQFSNSRSEMNVSTLELGDSALYLCASSLAGGSRETQYFGPGTRLLVL.

The rearrangement joins TRBV6-5 to TRBJ1-2; 9 nucleotides match TRBD1. The germline gives CDR1 MNHEY, CDR2 SVGAGI. Germline trimming cut 2 bases from V and 5 bases from J; bases unmatched to any gene: 6. CDR3 length: 15 amino acids. Written as DNA, the CDR3 is TGTGCCAGCAGTTACAGGACAGGGGCGGGGTATGGCTACACCTTC. Its translation is CASSYRTGAGYGYTF.

The chain joins TRBV27 to TRBJ1-2; TRBD1 matches 8 bases. The germline gives CDR1 MNHEY, CDR2 SMNVEV (reference sequence). This CDR3 has 15 residues. Unmatched junction bases numbered 8, after V lost 4 bases and J lost 4 bases. The CDR3 bases are TGTGCCAGCAGTTCTTACAGGGGGAACCTCTATGGCTACACCTTC. The encoded protein is CASSSYRGNLYGYTF.

This clone has just one count. The V gene is TRBV4-1, the J gene TRBJ1-1; D remains unclear. In germline, CDR1 is MGHRA, CDR2 YSYEKL. V was clipped by 2 bases and J by 1 base, with 11 bases between them. The CDR3 is 15 amino acids. The CDR3 reads CASSQSGPTNTEAFF. As DNA, the CDR3 is TGCGCCAGCAGCCAAAGTGGACCGACGAACACTGAAGCTTTCTTT.

V is TRBV5-1 and J is TRBJ1-4; no clear D. The CDR3 is 19 amino acids. Germline lookup yields CDR1 SGHRS and CDR2 YFSETQ. V was shortened by 2 bases and J by 7 bases, with 27 bases between the two germline ends. The CDR3, as DNA: TGCGCCAGCAGCTTTACTACCGCAGGCGGAGGGATTCCAAGTGAAAAACTGTTTTTT. Translation gives CASSFTTAGGGIPSEKLFF.

J is TRBJ1-2 and V is TRBV20-1, with D hard to call. CDR1 is DFQATT and CDR2 is SNEGSKA in the germline V gene (reference sequence). With 3 bases removed from V and 8 bases from J, the gap between germline ends came to 10 bases. The length of the CDR3 is 11 residues. The CDR3 DNA sequence: TGCAGTGCTAGGAGTTCCGGGGGCTACACCTTC. It specifies CSARSSGGYTF.

This clone was found once. The V gene is TRBV7-8, the J gene TRBJ2-7, with D possibly matching TRBD1 (6 bases). The CDR3 sequence is 16 residues long. V gave up 6 bases and J gave up 0 bases, with 18 bases separating them. Per the germline V gene, CDR1 is SGHVS and CDR2 is FQNEAQ. For the CDR3, the DNA is TGTGCCAGCAGTCCCAAACCGTGGACAGACTCCTACGAGCAGTACTTC. Its protein is CASSPKPWTDSYEQYF.

This clone showed up just a few times. The chain uses TRBV30 and TRBJ1-5, with D tentatively TRBD1 (6 bases). Looked up from germline, CDR1 is GTSNPN and CDR2 is SVGIG (reference sequence). CDR3 length: 12 amino acids. The ends were cut back, 4 bases at V and 6 bases at J, with 10 bases in the middle. For the CDR3, the DNA is TGTGCCTGGAACTTCAGGGGTCAGCCCCAGCATTTT. Its translation: CAWNFRGQPQHF.

V gene TRBV7-9 combines with J gene TRBJ1-5; D not resolved. The CDR3 is 15 residues long. Germline CDR1 and CDR2: SEHNR and FQNEAQ (reference sequence). The germline V and J ends were trimmed by 5 bases and 1 base, with 12 bases remaining between them. CDR3 protein: CASSPLGPSNQPQHF. The CDR3 DNA follows: TGTGCCAGCAGCCCGTTAGGCCCGAGCAATCAGCCCCAGCATTTT.

The rearrangement joins TRBV2 to TRBJ1-2; the D is unclear. V lost 5 bases to trimming and J lost 3 bases, with 16 bases between them. This CDR3 is built from 15 residues. Germline V gene lookup returns CDR1 SNHLY and CDR2 FYNNEI. The CDR3 DNA is TGTGCCAGCAGTAAAACAGCCTTGGGTGACTATGGCTACACCTTC. Encoded protein: CASSKTALGDYGYTF.

V gene TRBV5-1 combines with J gene TRBJ1-5, with D unresolved. Trimming removed 0 bases from V and 8 bases from J, with 15 bases in between. There are 15 residues in the CDR3. Germline V gene lookup returns CDR1 SGHRS and CDR2 YFSETQ. Written as DNA, the CDR3 is TGCGCCAGCAGCTTGGACGGCTTTAGCGGAGAGCCCCAGCATTTT. This translates into CASSLDGFSGEPQHF.

V usage is TRBV5-4 and J usage is TRBJ2-5; possibly TRBD1 or TRBD2 for D (5 bases each). This CDR3 is 14 amino acids long. CDR1 and CDR2 (germline): SGHNT, YYREEE (reference sequence). V dropped 4 bases and J dropped 5 bases, with 15 bases sitting between them. The CDR3 is CASSQQGTSETQYF. CDR3 sequence (DNA): TGTGCCAGCAGCCAGCAAGGGACGTCGGAGACCCAGTACTTC.

The V call is TRBV6-5, the J call TRBJ2-5, with D perhaps matching TRBD1 or TRBD2 (5 bases each). V was trimmed by 4 bases and J by 2 bases, leaving 8 bases between them. Germline V CDR1 and CDR2: MNHEY, SVGAGI. The CDR3 runs 13 residues. CDR3 in DNA: TGTGCCAGCAGTTTGGGACCTCAAGAGACCCAGTACTTC. Translated: CASSLGPQETQYF.

Only a few counts were recorded for this clone. This sequence joins TRBV10-3 and TRBJ1-2; no clear D. The CDR3 consists of 11 residues. Trimming left V 6 bases short and J 6 bases short, with 8 bases between. The germline V gene has CDR1 ENHRY and CDR2 SYGVKD. The CDR3 region is CAIRAGNGYTF. CDR3 coding DNA: TGTGCCATCAGGGCGGGGAATGGCTACACCTTC.

A few counts support this clone. The rearrangement uses TRBV6-5 and TRBJ1-1; tentative D call: TRBD1 (6 bases). From germline, CDR1 is MNHEY and CDR2 SVGAGI. The CDR3 contains 13 residues. V shed 2 bases and J shed 11 bases, with 15 bases lying between them. The CDR3 bases are TGTGCCAGCAGTTACGGGGACAAGAGAGTCGCTTTCTTT. Protein: CASSYGDKRVAFF.

This clone was detected only a few times. This chain connects TRBV5-1 to TRBJ1-3; D ambiguous. The CDR3 extends over 16 amino acids. Germline-derived CDR1 and CDR2 are SGHRS and YFSETQ. Trimming cost V 0 bases and J 2 bases, with 12 bases left between them. The CDR3 loop reads CASSLEMGATGNTIYF. Written as DNA, the CDR3 is TGCGCCAGCAGCTTGGAAATGGGAGCTACTGGAAACACCATATATTTT. The full variable domain, completed using reference TRBV5-1 and TRBJ1-3, is KAGVTQTPRYLIKTRGQQVTLSCSPISGHRSVSWYQQTPGQGLQFLFEYFSETQRNKGNFPGRFSGRQFSNSRSEMNVSTLELGDSALYLCASSLEMGATGNTIYFGEGSWLTVV.

The CDR3 loop is CASSRDGYTF. The CDR3 coding sequence is TGTGCCAGCAGTAGAGATGGCTACACCTTC. The chain joins TRBV6-5 to TRBJ1-2, with no clear D. Trimming removed 5 bases at V and 6 bases at J, with 4 bases between. The germline V gene encodes CDR1 MNHEY and CDR2 SVGAGI. The CDR3 has 10 residues.

The genes are TRBV7-3 and TRBJ1-1; TRBD1 might be the D (6 bases). Trimming left V 4 bases short and J 4 bases short, with 13 bases between. The CDR3 extends over 14 amino acids. The germline CDR1 and CDR2 sequences are SGHTA and FQGTGA. Written as DNA, the CDR3 is TGTGCCAGCAGCTCGGGGGCTGTTGGCACTGAAGCTTTCTTT. Amino acids: CASSSGAVGTEAFF. The whole variable domain, filled in from reference TRBV7-3 and TRBJ1-1, reads GAGVSQTPSNKVTEKGKYVELRCDPISGHTALYWYRQSLGQGPEFLIYFQGTGAADDSGLPNDRFFAVRPEGSVSTLKIQRTERGDSAVYLCASSSGAVGTEAFFGQGTRLTVV.

The rearrangement uses TRBV11-2 and TRBJ2-2, with D uncertain. V was trimmed by 5 bases and J by 0 bases, leaving 7 bases between them. CDR1 and CDR2 (germline): SGHAT, FQNNGV. The CDR3 is 14 residues long. The DNA of the CDR3 is TGTGCCAGCAGCCACGACACGAACACCGGGGAGCTGTTTTTT. Encoded protein: CASSHDTNTGELFF.

The V and J genes are TRBV27 and TRBJ2-3; D is unresolved. CDR1 MNHEY and CDR2 SMNVEV come from the germline V gene (reference sequence). Trimming took 2 bases from V and 3 from J, leaving 9 bases between them. CDR3 length: 14 amino acids. The CDR3 sequence: CASSLLGSTDTQYF. CDR3 nucleotide sequence: TGTGCCAGCAGTTTACTTGGGTCTACAGATACGCAGTATTTT.

This clone was detected only once. The V and J genes are TRBV7-2 and TRBJ2-5, with TRBD1 as a possible D gene (5 bases). Trimming left V 1 base short and J 2 bases short, with 8 bases between. The CDR3 is made up of 14 amino acids. Germline CDR1 is SGHTA and CDR2 is FQGNSA. The DNA for the CDR3 is TGTGCCAGCAGCTTAGTTAAGGGGCAAGAGACCCAGTACTTC. The encoded protein is CASSLVKGQETQYF.

The chain joins TRBV5-1 to TRBJ1-4, with 11 bases aligning to TRBD1. CDR1 and CDR2 (germline): SGHRS, YFSETQ. The CDR3 length is 16 residues. With V trimmed by 4 bases and J by 3 bases, 5 bases remained unmatched. For the CDR3, the DNA is TGCGCCAGCAGCCGGGGACAGGGGGTGTCTAATGAAAAACTGTTTTTT. This gives the protein CASSRGQGVSNEKLFF.

The CDR3 DNA follows: TGTGCCAGCAGTTACAAAGGGGACGAGCAGTACTTC. Translation: CASSYKGDEQYF. The J gene is TRBJ2-7, the V gene TRBV6-6; D is perhaps TRBD1 (5 bases). The CDR3 length is 12 residues. Germline CDR1 MNHNY, CDR2 SVGAGI (reference sequence). Trimming took off 2 bases at V and 5 bases at J, with 7 bases between the two ends.

CDR3 in amino acids: CASSQGTGRNIQYF. CDR3 bases: TGTGCCAGCAGCCAAGGGACAGGGCGAAACATTCAGTACTTC. V usage is TRBV4-2 and J usage is TRBJ2-4; TRBD1 matches 8 bases. Germline V gene lookup returns CDR1 LGHNA and CDR2 YNFKEQ. Unmatched junction bases numbered 2, after V lost 1 base and J lost 6 bases. The CDR3 sequence is 14 residues long.

This clone was recorded a few times. The chain links TRBV30 to TRBJ1-3, with unresolved D. Trimming removed 4 bases at V and 0 bases at J, with 4 bases between. Germline CDR1 GTSNPN, CDR2 SVGIG (reference sequence). CDR3 size: 12 residues. CDR3 sequence (DNA): TGTGCCTGGACCAGCTCTGGAAACACCATATATTTT. Protein product: CAWTSSGNTIYF.

This chain connects TRBV29-1 to TRBJ1-5, with no clear D. The CDR3 spans 14 residues. V gave up 8 bases and J gave up 6 bases, with 20 bases separating them. CDR1 is SQVTM and CDR2 is ANQGSEA in the germline V gene. This CDR3 is CSPLETRGFQPQHF. In DNA, the CDR3 is TGCAGCCCCCTAGAGACGAGAGGATTTCAGCCCCAGCATTTT.

This chain uses TRBV5-4 with TRBJ1-4, with a weak D call TRBD1 (5 bases). The V gene's germline CDR1 is SGHNT and CDR2 YYREEE (reference sequence). V was trimmed by 4 bases and J by 8 bases, leaving 15 bases between them. The CDR3 totals 14 residues. CDR3: CASSLLDTGEKLFF. The CDR3 DNA is TGTGCCAGCAGCCTGTTGGACACGGGGGAAAAACTGTTTTTT.

V gene TRBV6-1 combines with J gene TRBJ1-1; D unclear. Trimming took 0 bases from V and 0 from J, leaving 17 bases between them. This CDR3 is 18 amino acids long. Germline CDR1 and CDR2: MNHNS and SASEGT. CDR3 amino acids: CASSEALRRTTMNTEAFF. The CDR3 DNA reads as TGTGCCAGCAGTGAAGCTCTCCGCCGCACTACTATGAACACTGAAGCTTTCTTT.